The rows below give T cell receptor beta chains drawn from one sample of a study of T cells after yellow fever vaccination. TCRdb reprocessed the 5' RACE reads via MiXCR and lists one record per CDR3 protein. The sample lists 350,000 to 450,000 distinct CDR3 sequences, around 20% seen once, with 18% in the top ten. The specimen was PBMCs, collected before the yellow fever booster vaccination. Receptor source: a man between 18 and 29 years old who received the YFV17D yellow fever vaccine. The CDR3 runs from the conserved cysteine through the conserved F or W. Each record gives: D gene, V gene, J gene, clone size, CDR3 DNA, CDR3 protein. The D gene is left open where the match is weak. Only part of the rows carry a size: once, few, many, or a class if the clone is expanded.

D gene: -
V gene: TRBV7-9
J gene: TRBJ2-2
clone size: few
CDR3 DNA: TGTGCCAGCAGCTTCTCGGCTAGTACCGGGGAGCTGTTTTTT
CDR3 protein: CASSFSASTGELFF

D gene: -
V gene: TRBV5-4
J gene: TRBJ1-6
clone size: -
CDR3 DNA: TGTGCCAGCAGCTGGGGGACGGGGGATAATTCACCCCTCCACTTT
CDR3 protein: CASSWGTGDNSPLHF

D gene: -
V gene: TRBV7-9
J gene: TRBJ1-6
clone size: -
CDR3 DNA: TGTGCCAGCGACAAAGAGGACGCCTCACCCCTCCACTTT
CDR3 protein: CASDKEDASPLHF

D gene: -
V gene: TRBV9
J gene: TRBJ1-6
clone size: -
CDR3 DNA: TGTGCCAGCAGCGCAGACGGTCGGGCACCCAATTCACCCCTCCACTTT
CDR3 protein: CASSADGRAPNSPLHF

D gene: -
V gene: TRBV4-2
J gene: TRBJ1-2
clone size: few
CDR3 DNA: TGTGCCAGCAGCCAAGATGAGGGCGGTGGCTACACCTTC
CDR3 protein: CASSQDEGGGYTF

D gene: TRBD1
V gene: TRBV7-2
J gene: TRBJ2-1
clone size: few
CDR3 DNA: TGTGCCAGCAGCTTGCCCCTGGGACAGTACAATGAGCAGTTCTTC
CDR3 protein: CASSLPLGQYNEQFF

D gene: -
V gene: TRBV29-1
J gene: TRBJ1-3
clone size: few
CDR3 DNA: TGCAGCGTCCTTATCGGAAACACCATATATTTT
CDR3 protein: CSVLIGNTIYF

D gene: TRBD2
V gene: TRBV13
J gene: TRBJ2-5
clone size: many
CDR3 DNA: TGTGCCAGCAGGACTAGCGGGGGGCTCGAGACCCAGTACTTC
CDR3 protein: CASRTSGGLETQYF

D gene: TRBD2
V gene: TRBV12-3/TRBV12-4
J gene: TRBJ2-1
clone size: many
CDR3 DNA: TGTGCCAGCAGTTTGGGAGCGGGGGACTACAATGAGCAGTTCTTC
CDR3 protein: CASSLGAGDYNEQFF

D gene: -
V gene: TRBV6-2/TRBV6-3
J gene: TRBJ2-1
clone size: few
CDR3 DNA: TGTGCCAGCAGTTACTCCACGGGCCCCTACAATGAGCAGTTCTTC
CDR3 protein: CASSYSTGPYNEQFF

D gene: -
V gene: TRBV7-9
J gene: TRBJ2-1
clone size: few
CDR3 DNA: TGTGCCAGCAGCCCCGGGACACACTCCTACAATGAGCAGTTCTTC
CDR3 protein: CASSPGTHSYNEQFF

D gene: -
V gene: TRBV21-1
J gene: TRBJ2-3
clone size: -
CDR3 DNA: TGTGCCAGCAGCGAAAGCCGCAGGGGGCGCGGGTTGGATACGCAGTATTTT
CDR3 protein: CASSESRRGRGLDTQYF

D gene: -
V gene: TRBV4-3
J gene: TRBJ1-1
clone size: -
CDR3 DNA: TGCGCCAGCAGCCAAGCCCCTTCAGCGATGAACACTGAAGCTTTCTTT
CDR3 protein: CASSQAPSAMNTEAFF

D gene: -
V gene: TRBV29-1
J gene: TRBJ2-2
clone size: few
CDR3 DNA: TGCAGCGTCGCCCTGTGGACGAACACCGGGGAGCTGTTTTTT
CDR3 protein: CSVALWTNTGELFF

D gene: -
V gene: TRBV6-5
J gene: TRBJ2-3
clone size: few
CDR3 DNA: TGTGCCAGCAGTTACTCGGCTCTCACAGATACGCAGTATTTT
CDR3 protein: CASSYSALTDTQYF

D gene: -
V gene: TRBV5-1
J gene: TRBJ2-7
clone size: -
CDR3 DNA: TGCGCCAGCAGCTTGCTGCCAGGGGGGAACGAGCAGTACTTC
CDR3 protein: CASSLLPGGNEQYF

D gene: -
V gene: TRBV18
J gene: TRBJ2-2
clone size: -
CDR3 DNA: TGTGCCAGCTCCGAAGCCGGGGAGCTGTTTTTT
CDR3 protein: CASSEAGELFF

D gene: TRBD1
V gene: TRBV5-1
J gene: TRBJ1-1
clone size: -
CDR3 DNA: TGCGCCAGCAGCAACCCGACAGGGGGGGACACTGAAGCTTTCTTT
CDR3 protein: CASSNPTGGDTEAFF

D gene: -
V gene: TRBV7-2
J gene: TRBJ2-3
clone size: few
CDR3 DNA: TGTGCCAGCAGCTTGAGCCTGGGGGGGCTGAGCGATACGCAGTATTTT
CDR3 protein: CASSLSLGGLSDTQYF

D gene: -
V gene: TRBV3-1
J gene: TRBJ1-2
clone size: few
CDR3 DNA: TGTGCCAGCAGCCAAGGGCAGACCAACTATGGCTACACCTTC
CDR3 protein: CASSQGQTNYGYTF

D gene: TRBD1
V gene: TRBV6-5
J gene: TRBJ2-3
clone size: few
CDR3 DNA: TGTGCCAGCAGTTACGGTCGGACAGGGCTAAACACAGATACGCAGTATTTT
CDR3 protein: CASSYGRTGLNTDTQYF

D gene: TRBD1
V gene: TRBV12-3/TRBV12-4
J gene: TRBJ1-1
clone size: few
CDR3 DNA: TGTGCCACCGGACAGGGGGAGGTCACTGAAGCTTTCTTT
CDR3 protein: CATGQGEVTEAFF

D gene: -
V gene: TRBV15
J gene: TRBJ1-4
clone size: -
CDR3 DNA: TGTGCCACCAGATCGTGGGGGTTAGAAGAAAAACTGTTTTTT
CDR3 protein: CATRSWGLEEKLFF

D gene: -
V gene: TRBV7-2
J gene: TRBJ1-1
clone size: -
CDR3 DNA: TGTGCCAGCAGCTACACAGGGCTCACTGAAGCTTTCTTT
CDR3 protein: CASSYTGLTEAFF

D gene: TRBD2
V gene: TRBV15
J gene: TRBJ2-1
clone size: -
CDR3 DNA: TGTGCCACCAGCAGAGACGGGGGGAATGAGCAGTTCTTC
CDR3 protein: CATSRDGGNEQFF

D gene: -
V gene: TRBV3-2
J gene: TRBJ2-7
clone size: -
CDR3 DNA: TGTGCCAGCAGCCAGGAACGTTACAGGGGACCTTCCTACGAGCAGTACTTC
CDR3 protein: CASSQERYRGPSYEQYF

D gene: -
V gene: TRBV12-3/TRBV12-4
J gene: TRBJ2-5
clone size: -
CDR3 DNA: TGTGCCAGCAGTGTAGGGAGGGGGGAGACCCAGTACTTC
CDR3 protein: CASSVGRGETQYF

D gene: TRBD1
V gene: TRBV5-1
J gene: TRBJ2-1
clone size: -
CDR3 DNA: TGCGCCAGCAGCCGACTGGGACAGGGGGCGGGCGATGAGCAGTTCTTC
CDR3 protein: CASSRLGQGAGDEQFF

D gene: -
V gene: TRBV9
J gene: TRBJ2-5
clone size: few
CDR3 DNA: TGTGCCAGCAGCGTCCTACCGTCCCGGGAACAAGAGACCCAGTACTTC
CDR3 protein: CASSVLPSREQETQYF

D gene: TRBD2
V gene: TRBV10-3
J gene: TRBJ2-3
clone size: -
CDR3 DNA: TGTGCCATCAGTGTTGCAGTAGCGGGGGCTAGCACAGATACGCAGTATTTT
CDR3 protein: CAISVAVAGASTDTQYF

D gene: -
V gene: TRBV28
J gene: TRBJ2-5
clone size: -
CDR3 DNA: TGTGCCAGCAGTTTATTCGCGGCCCTTGGGGGCCAAGAGACCCAGTACTTC
CDR3 protein: CASSLFAALGGQETQYF

D gene: TRBD1
V gene: TRBV7-6
J gene: TRBJ2-2
clone size: -
CDR3 DNA: TGTGCCAGCAGCTTACGGTCCGGGACAGGGGTCACCGGGGAGCTGTTTTTT
CDR3 protein: CASSLRSGTGVTGELFF

D gene: TRBD2
V gene: TRBV11-2
J gene: TRBJ2-5
clone size: -
CDR3 DNA: TGTGCCAGCAGCTTAGGTTTCCGGGGGGGCAGCGAGGAGACCCAGTACTTC
CDR3 protein: CASSLGFRGGSEETQYF

D gene: -
V gene: TRBV7-8
J gene: TRBJ1-5
clone size: few
CDR3 DNA: TGTGCCAGCAGCTTAGCACGCGGACGAAGCAATCAGCCCCAGCATTTT
CDR3 protein: CASSLARGRSNQPQHF

D gene: TRBD1
V gene: TRBV6-6
J gene: TRBJ1-2
clone size: few
CDR3 DNA: TGTGCCAGCAACCACAGGGGGACCTATGGCTACACCTTC
CDR3 protein: CASNHRGTYGYTF

D gene: -
V gene: TRBV7-9
J gene: TRBJ1-6
clone size: -
CDR3 DNA: TGTGCCAGCAGCTTAAGCTCGGACTATAATTCACCCCTCCACTTT
CDR3 protein: CASSLSSDYNSPLHF

D gene: -
V gene: TRBV7-9
J gene: TRBJ2-5
clone size: few
CDR3 DNA: TGTGCCAGCAGCTCTTCCCACCCGGGACTGCGGAAGACCCAGTACTTC
CDR3 protein: CASSSSHPGLRKTQYF

D gene: -
V gene: TRBV4-3
J gene: TRBJ1-6
clone size: few
CDR3 DNA: TGCGCCAGCAGCCAAGATTTGGGGATTTCACCCCTCCACTTT
CDR3 protein: CASSQDLGISPLHF

D gene: TRBD1
V gene: TRBV29-1
J gene: TRBJ1-2
clone size: -
CDR3 DNA: TGCAGCGTAGGAATGACAGGGATCTATGGCTACACCTTC
CDR3 protein: CSVGMTGIYGYTF

D gene: TRBD1
V gene: TRBV7-2
J gene: TRBJ2-3
clone size: -
CDR3 DNA: TGTGCCAGCAGCACCCAGGGGGTTGGTCGGGCAGATACGCAGTATTTT
CDR3 protein: CASSTQGVGRADTQYF

D gene: -
V gene: TRBV11-2
J gene: TRBJ2-1
clone size: -
CDR3 DNA: TGTGCCAGCAGCCCCGGGCTCGCTGAGCAGTTCTTC
CDR3 protein: CASSPGLAEQFF

D gene: TRBD1
V gene: TRBV5-1
J gene: TRBJ1-2
clone size: -
CDR3 DNA: TGCGCCAGCAGCTTGGGGGACAGGAGCTATGGCTACACCTTC
CDR3 protein: CASSLGDRSYGYTF

D gene: -
V gene: TRBV6-1
J gene: TRBJ1-5
clone size: few
CDR3 DNA: TGTGCCAGCAGTGAAGCAGGAAGAACTCAGCCCCAGCATTTT
CDR3 protein: CASSEAGRTQPQHF

D gene: TRBD1
V gene: TRBV20-1
J gene: TRBJ2-7
clone size: few
CDR3 DNA: TGCAGTGCTACATCCGCCGGGGCAGGGGGTAGAGAGCAGTACTTC
CDR3 protein: CSATSAGAGGREQYF

D gene: TRBD1
V gene: TRBV5-1
J gene: TRBJ2-3
clone size: few
CDR3 DNA: TGCGCCAGCAGCTTGGCCGACAGGGAAGATACGCAGTATTTT
CDR3 protein: CASSLADREDTQYF

D gene: -
V gene: TRBV20-1
J gene: TRBJ1-2
clone size: -
CDR3 DNA: TGCAGTGCTAGAGATTTCCGGGGGCTCAACTATGGCTACACCTTC
CDR3 protein: CSARDFRGLNYGYTF

D gene: -
V gene: TRBV29-1
J gene: TRBJ1-1
clone size: many
CDR3 DNA: TGCAGCGTTGCGCCGGGTTGGGGTATGCAGAACACTGAAGCTTTCTTT
CDR3 protein: CSVAPGWGMQNTEAFF

D gene: TRBD1
V gene: TRBV5-1
J gene: TRBJ2-3
clone size: -
CDR3 DNA: TGCGCCAGCAGCTTGGAGTCGGTGCGCAGGGGGAGCACAGATACGCAGTATTTT
CDR3 protein: CASSLESVRRGSTDTQYF